Listed below are T cell receptor beta chains from one sample, sequenced in a study of blood T cell repertoires in COVID-19. Profiling relied on immunoSEQ multiplex PCR, and the TCRdb table lists in-frame clones only, not all of them. The data show around 200,000 clones, 75% to 90% seen once. The sample was PBMCs or T cells enriched from blood (not recorded which). The receptor set was obtained from a man aged 35 to 55 who had recovered from COVID-19. The conserved cysteine and the conserved F or W are not part of the CDR3 here. Each record gives: CDR3 protein, clone size, V gene, CDR3 length, J gene. Clone sizes are given selectively: once, few, many, or a class where the clone is expanded.

ASSPGQLHTEAF,once,TRBV19,12,TRBJ1-1
ASSPDRGSDYEQY,once,TRBV5-4,13,TRBJ2-7
ASSPEGGLYEKLF,NA,TRBV5-1,13,TRBJ1-4
ATRAPNLSIHEQF,NA,TRBV5-4,13,TRBJ2-1
ASSYDGANYGYT,NA,TRBV6-5,12,TRBJ1-2
ASSLLKGLGTDTQY,NA,TRBV5-1,14,TRBJ2-3
ASSLPGALTYNGYT,NA,TRBV5-5,14,TRBJ1-2
ATSRDLVTVGYT,few,TRBV15,12,TRBJ1-2
ASSRDSLNEKLF,NA,TRBV19,12,TRBJ1-4
ASSQDRLDISNYGYT,many,TRBV4-1,15,TRBJ1-2
SVEPQLNTEAF,once,TRBV29-1,11,TRBJ1-1